These 27 T cell receptor beta chains came from one sample sequenced in a study of graft-versus-host responses after intestinal transplantation. What these receptors recognize is not known. Using immunoSEQ multiplex PCR, the repertoire was profiled, and TCRdb retains in-frame clones only, with some absent. Seen here are 90,000 or so clones, roughly four fifths observed once, and the top ten hold around 0.8%. The starting material was unstimulated CD4+ T cells sorted from spleen or lymph node cells, obtained before intestinal transplant. The receptors come from a human donor who received an intestinal transplant.

This sequence joins TRBV7-9 and TRBJ2-5; weak D call: TRBD2 (6 bases). CDR3 length: 15 amino acids. Germline CDR1 reads SEHNR; CDR2 reads FQNEAQ (reference sequence). V was trimmed by 1 base and J by 2 bases, leaving 11 bases between them. The CDR3 nucleotides read TGTGCCAGCAGCTTAGAATACGGGGGTCAAGAGACCCAGTACTTC. The encoded protein is CASSLEYGGQETQYF.

This sequence joins TRBV18 and TRBJ1-1; D uncertain. Trimming removed 3 bases from V and 3 bases from J, with 8 bases in between. Germline values: CDR1 KGHSH, CDR2 LQKENI. CDR3 size: 13 residues. CDR3 loop: CASSPGLDTEAFF. The CDR3 DNA reads as TGTGCCAGCTCACCCGGACTAGACACTGAAGCTTTCTTT.

This chain links TRBV5-4 with TRBJ1-4, with 8 bases lining up with TRBD1. The CDR3 covers 15 residues. The V gene end was trimmed by 5 bases and the J gene end by 5 bases; junction bases not matched to a gene: 8. CDR1 is SGHNT, CDR2 YYREEE, per germline (reference sequence). In DNA form, the CDR3 reads TGTGCCAGCAGTTATGGACAGGGAGGGAATGAAAAACTGTTTTTT. Translating gives CASSYGQGGNEKLFF.

The gene calls are TRBV7-9 and TRBJ2-2, with TRBD2 matching over 10 bases. The CDR3 has 15 amino acids. The ends lost 4 bases at V and 7 bases at J; junction bases unmatched: 6. Germline V gives CDR1 SEHNR, CDR2 FQNEAQ (reference sequence). The CDR3 protein is CASSSRTSGDGELFF. Here the CDR3 DNA reads TGTGCCAGCAGCTCACGGACTAGCGGAGACGGGGAGCTGTTTTTT.

The rearrangement links TRBV6-5 to TRBJ1-6, with 9 nucleotides matching TRBD1. Losses at the gene ends were 6 bases for V and 7 bases for J; bases not matched to a gene: 7. The CDR3 totals 15 residues. Germline values: CDR1 MNHEY, CDR2 SVGAGI. CDR3 in DNA: TGTGCCAGCAGCCCGGGGGACAGGGAAAATTCACCCCTCCACTTT. Residues: CASSPGDRENSPLHF.

This sequence joins TRBV2 and TRBJ2-5; D is ambiguous. Deletions cut 4 bases from V and 4 bases from J, with 16 bases between. Germline V CDR1 and CDR2: SNHLY, FYNNEI. CDR3 length equals 15 residues. CDR3 amino acids: CASSVGASEVETQYF. The CDR3 DNA reads as TGTGCCAGCAGTGTAGGAGCCTCCGAAGTAGAGACCCAGTACTTC. Together with reference TRBV2 and TRBJ2-5, the CDR3 gives the full variable domain: EPEVTQTPSHQVTQMGQEVILRCVPISNHLYFYWYRQILGQKVEFLVSFYNNEISEKSEIFDDQFSVERPDGSNFTLKIRSTKLEDSAMYFCASSVGASEVETQYFGPGTRLLVL.

The V and J genes are TRBV5-1 and TRBJ2-5; D gene uncertain. Germline CDR1 reads SGHRS; CDR2 reads YFSETQ. The CDR3 totals 11 residues. The V end lost 4 bases, the J end lost 4 bases, and 5 bases lay between the germline ends. In nucleotides, the CDR3 is TGCGCCAGCAGCCCAGGAGAGACCCAGTACTTC. This translates into CASSPGETQYF.

The V gene is TRBV4-2, the J gene TRBJ1-4; tentatively, D is TRBD1 (5 bases). Germline assignment: CDR1 LGHNA and CDR2 YNFKEQ. The CDR3 has 15 residues. Trimming left V 4 bases short and J 7 bases short, with 16 bases between. The CDR3 is CASSPRVRSSEKLFF. The CDR3 DNA reads as TGTGCCAGCAGCCCCAGGGTCAGGAGTTCTGAAAAACTGTTTTTT.

This rearrangement joins TRBV28 to TRBJ2-7; D perhaps matches TRBD2 (6 bases). The CDR3 is made up of 14 amino acids. Germline V gene data show CDR1 as MDHEN and CDR2 as SYDVKM. V was cut by 4 bases and J by 1 base, with 11 bases left in between. CDR3 in amino acids: CASSWDSLSYEQYF. The CDR3 nucleotides read TGTGCCAGCAGTTGGGACTCCCTATCCTACGAGCAGTACTTC.

This clone was counted between two and nine times. The V gene is TRBV2, the J gene TRBJ1-2; no firm D call. The germline gives CDR1 SNHLY, CDR2 FYNNEI. The CDR3 contains 17 residues. V was clipped by 2 bases and J by 6 bases, with 22 bases between them. CDR3 coding DNA: TGTGCCAGCAGTGAAAACCCCCTCGGGGTGGGCTCACATGGCTACACCTTC. Its protein is CASSENPLGVGSHGYTF.

The rearrangement uses TRBV5-5 and TRBJ1-2, with 10 bases that match TRBD1. Trimming took 4 bases from V and 6 from J; bases not matched to a gene: 6. The length of the CDR3 is 14 residues. Germline V CDR1 and CDR2: SGHKS, YYEKEE (reference sequence). CDR3 region: CASSALTGGDGYTF. The CDR3 coding sequence is TGTGCCAGCAGCGCGTTGACAGGGGGCGATGGCTACACCTTC.

The V gene is TRBV5-1, the J gene TRBJ2-1; D perhaps matches TRBD1 (6 bases). The ends were cut back, 2 bases at V and 2 bases at J, with 17 bases in the middle. Germline V gives CDR1 SGHRS, CDR2 YFSETQ. The CDR3 is 17 residues long. The CDR3 nucleotides read TGCGCCAGCAGCTTAGACCCCCGAACAGGGACCTACAATGAGCAGTTCTTC. It codes for CASSLDPRTGTYNEQFF.

The V call is TRBV6-4, the J call TRBJ2-3; D gene ambiguous. This CDR3 spans 13 amino acids. Trimming cost V 0 bases and J 5 bases, with 6 bases left between them. Per germline, CDR1 MRHNA and CDR2 SNTAGT. In DNA form, the CDR3 reads TGTGCCAGCAGTGACTCGCCGGGAGATACGCAGTATTTT. This translates into CASSDSPGDTQYF.

V usage is TRBV2 and J usage is TRBJ2-7; 8 nucleotides agree with TRBD1. The CDR3 is made up of 13 amino acids. CDR1 and CDR2 (germline): SNHLY, FYNNEI. Trimming removed 7 bases from V and 3 bases from J; junction bases left unmatched: 5. In nucleotides, the CDR3 is TGTGCCAGCACCCGGGACAGGAACTACGAGCAGTACTTC. Amino acid sequence: CASTRDRNYEQYF.

The CDR3 sequence is CASRPRQGGQYF. Here the CDR3 DNA reads TGTGCCAGCAGACCTAGACAGGGTGGGCAGTACTTC. This rearrangement joins TRBV7-6 to TRBJ2-7, with 7 bases that match TRBD1. This CDR3 spans 12 amino acids. Germline V gives CDR1 SGHVS, CDR2 FNYEAQ. J lost 9 bases, V lost 6 bases, and 8 bases had no gene match.

The genes are TRBV29-1 and TRBJ2-1; TRBD2 aligns across 16 bases. Germline-derived CDR1 and CDR2 are SQVTM and ANQGSEA. This CDR3 spans 16 amino acids. The V gene end was trimmed by 6 bases and the J gene end by 6 bases; junction bases not matched to a gene: 8. CDR3 residues: CSVDGTSGRAINEQFF. The CDR3 coding sequence is TGCAGCGTGGACGGGACTAGCGGGAGGGCCATCAATGAGCAGTTCTTC.

The V call is TRBV11-2, the J call TRBJ2-7, with D perhaps TRBD1 (7 bases). Per the germline V gene, CDR1 is SGHAT and CDR2 is FQNNGV. V lost 0 bases, J lost 4 bases, and 13 bases lay in between. The CDR3 contains 15 residues. CDR3 residues: CASSLDQGGGYEQYF. The CDR3 bases are TGTGCCAGCAGCTTAGACCAGGGGGGAGGTTACGAGCAGTACTTC.

This sequence joins TRBV5-1 and TRBJ2-3, with TRBD1 matching 8 bases. V was clipped by 9 bases and J by 1 base; unmatched bases: 4. The CDR3 totals 13 residues. The germline CDR1 and CDR2 sequences are SGHRS and YFSETQ. CDR3 sequence reads: CATSGQGTDTQYF. The CDR3 bases are TGCGCCACCTCGGGACAGGGCACAGATACGCAGTATTTT.

The chain carries TRBV7-9 and TRBJ1-5, with D maybe TRBD1 (5 bases). The CDR3 is 14 amino acids. CDR1 and CDR2 (germline): SEHNR, FQNEAQ (reference sequence). V was clipped by 3 bases and J by 5 bases, with 11 bases between them. The CDR3 DNA follows: TGTGCCAGCAGCTTCGGAGGGACCGATCAGCCCCAGCATTTT. It yields the protein CASSFGGTDQPQHF. Together with reference TRBV7-9 and TRBJ1-5, the CDR3 gives the full variable domain: DTGVSQNPRHKITKRGQNVTFRCDPISEHNRLYWYRQTLGQGPEFLTYFQNEAQLEKSRLLSDRFSAERPKGSFSTLEIQRTEQGDSAMYLCASSFGGTDQPQHFGDGTRLSIL.

The gene calls are TRBV28 and TRBJ2-7, with TRBD1 identical over 8 bases. The V segment lost 5 bases and the J segment 1 base; nucleotides outside the gene matches: 7. The CDR3 has 15 residues. The germline CDR1 and CDR2 sequences are MDHEN and SYDVKM. The CDR3 spells CASSVPGQESYEQYF. DNA of the CDR3: TGTGCCAGCAGTGTGCCGGGACAGGAGTCCTACGAGCAGTACTTC.

The sample holds a few counts of this clone. The chain carries TRBV6-5 and TRBJ2-7, with D perhaps TRBD2 (6 bases). The CDR3 consists of 13 residues. V shed 7 bases and J shed 4 bases, with 14 bases lying between them. The germline CDR1 and CDR2 sequences are MNHEY and SVGAGI. The CDR3 loop reads CASTTRRGYEQYF. The CDR3 nucleotides read TGTGCCAGCACTACCCGGCGGGGATACGAGCAGTACTTC.

This chain uses TRBV6-6 with TRBJ2-3, with 11 positions matching TRBD1. The V gene's germline CDR1 is MNHNY and CDR2 SVGAGI (reference sequence). This CDR3 comprises 14 residues. The J segment lost 3 bases and the V segment lost 8 bases, leaving 4 bases of the junction unmatched. This chain's CDR3 is CASLRDRGTDTQYF. In DNA, the CDR3 is TGTGCCAGCCTCCGGGACAGGGGGACAGATACGCAGTATTTT.

The chain has TRBV18 and TRBJ1-1; no definite D call. The CDR3 is 13 residues long. Germline V gives CDR1 KGHSH, CDR2 LQKENI. V dropped 0 bases and J dropped 9 bases, with 11 bases sitting between them. CDR3 protein: CASSPPGSVKAFF. CDR3 sequence (DNA): TGTGCCAGCTCACCACCAGGGAGTGTTAAAGCTTTCTTT. The variable domain in full, completed from reference TRBV18 and TRBJ1-1, reads NAGVMQNPRHLVRRRGQEARLRCSPMKGHSHVYWYRQLPEEGLKFMVYLQKENIIDESGMPKERFSAEFPKEGPSILRIQQVVRGDSAAYFCASSPPGSVKAFFGQGTRLTVV.

This clone was detected only a few times. The DNA for the CDR3 is TGTGCCATAAGGACAGGGATTAACTATGGCTACACCTTC. This encodes CAIRTGINYGYTF. This chain joins TRBV10-3 and TRBJ1-2; 8 positions agree with TRBD1. The V gene end was trimmed by 9 bases and the J gene end by 1 base; junction bases not matched to a gene: 4. Per germline, CDR1 ENHRY and CDR2 SYGVKD. The CDR3 loop spans 13 amino acids.

This chain joins TRBV9 and TRBJ2-2; TRBD1 is a possible D gene (5 bases). CDR3 length equals 15 residues. In germline, CDR1 is SGDLS, CDR2 YYNGEE. With 4 bases removed from V and 1 base from J, the gap between germline ends came to 11 bases. Here the CDR3 reads CASSPRAKNTGELFF. DNA for the CDR3: TGTGCCAGCAGCCCCAGGGCCAAGAACACCGGGGAGCTGTTTTTT.

This clone appeared once. The chain couples TRBV19 to TRBJ1-1; D might be TRBD1 (5 bases). With 6 bases removed from V and 1 base from J, the gap between germline ends came to 6 bases. The CDR3 consists of 12 residues. The germline V gene encodes CDR1 LNHDA and CDR2 SQIVND (reference sequence). CDR3 coding DNA: TGTGCCAGTAGGGACAAGAACACTGAAGCTTTCTTT. Translated, it gives CASRDKNTEAFF. Combining the CDR3 with reference TRBV19 and TRBJ1-1 gives the whole variable domain DGGITQSPKYLFRKEGQNVTLSCEQNLNHDAMYWYRQDPGQGLRLIYYSQIVNDFQKGDIAEGYSVSREKKESFPLTVTSAQKNPTAFYLCASRDKNTEAFFGQGTRLTVV.

The J gene is TRBJ2-3, the V gene TRBV25-1; no clear D gene. In germline, CDR1 is MGHDK, CDR2 SYGVNS. The CDR3 contains 16 residues. V was pared by 1 base and J by 2 bases, with 13 bases between. This chain's CDR3 is CASSELRSENTDTQYF. The CDR3 DNA reads TGTGCCAGCAGTGAATTGCGGTCCGAGAACACAGATACGCAGTATTTT.